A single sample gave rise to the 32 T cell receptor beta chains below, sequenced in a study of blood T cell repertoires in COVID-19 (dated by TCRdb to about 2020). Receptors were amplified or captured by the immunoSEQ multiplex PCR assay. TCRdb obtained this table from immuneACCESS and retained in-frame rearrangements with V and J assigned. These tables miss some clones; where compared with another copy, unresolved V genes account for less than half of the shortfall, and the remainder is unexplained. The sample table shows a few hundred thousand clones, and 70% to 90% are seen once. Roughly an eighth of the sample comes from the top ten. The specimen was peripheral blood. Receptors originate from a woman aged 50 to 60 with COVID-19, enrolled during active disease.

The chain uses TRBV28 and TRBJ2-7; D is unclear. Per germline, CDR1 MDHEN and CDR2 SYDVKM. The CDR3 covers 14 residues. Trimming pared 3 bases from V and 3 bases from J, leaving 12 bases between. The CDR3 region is CASSLKPLIYEQYF. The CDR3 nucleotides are TGTGCCAGCAGTTTGAAGCCCCTCATCTACGAGCAGTACTTC.

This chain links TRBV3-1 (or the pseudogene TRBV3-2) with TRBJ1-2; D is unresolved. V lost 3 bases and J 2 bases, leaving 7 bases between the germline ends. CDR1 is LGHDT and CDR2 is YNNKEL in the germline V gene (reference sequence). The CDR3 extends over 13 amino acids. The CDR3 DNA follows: TGTGCCAGCAGCCATGCGGGCAACTATGGCTACACCTTC. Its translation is CASSHAGNYGYTF.

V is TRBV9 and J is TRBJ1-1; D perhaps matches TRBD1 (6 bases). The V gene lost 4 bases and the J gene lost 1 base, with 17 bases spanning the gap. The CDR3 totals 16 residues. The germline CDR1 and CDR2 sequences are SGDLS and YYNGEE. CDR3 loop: CASSLQPQTGNTEAFF. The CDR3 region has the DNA TGTGCCAGCAGCCTCCAACCCCAGACAGGGAACACTGAAGCTTTCTTT.

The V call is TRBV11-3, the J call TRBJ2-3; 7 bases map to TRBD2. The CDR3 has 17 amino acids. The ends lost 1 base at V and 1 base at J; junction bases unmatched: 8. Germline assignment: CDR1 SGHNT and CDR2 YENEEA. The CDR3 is CASSLAGTTAGTDTQYF. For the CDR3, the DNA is TGTGCCAGCAGCTTAGCCGGGACTACGGCGGGCACAGATACGCAGTATTTT.

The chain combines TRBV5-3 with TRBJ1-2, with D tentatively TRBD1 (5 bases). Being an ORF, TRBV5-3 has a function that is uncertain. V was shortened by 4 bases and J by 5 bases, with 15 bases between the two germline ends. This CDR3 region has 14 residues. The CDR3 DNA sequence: TGTGCCAGAAGCCCTAGGGGCTTGCAATATGGCTACACCTTC. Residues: CARSPRGLQYGYTF.

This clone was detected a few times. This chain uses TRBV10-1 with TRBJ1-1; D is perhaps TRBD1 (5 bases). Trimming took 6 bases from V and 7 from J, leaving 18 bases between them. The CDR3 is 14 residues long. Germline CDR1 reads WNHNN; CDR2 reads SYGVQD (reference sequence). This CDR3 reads CASSPLRGGGEAFF. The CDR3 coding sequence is TGCGCCAGCAGCCCCTTAAGGGGCGGGGGTGAAGCTTTCTTT.

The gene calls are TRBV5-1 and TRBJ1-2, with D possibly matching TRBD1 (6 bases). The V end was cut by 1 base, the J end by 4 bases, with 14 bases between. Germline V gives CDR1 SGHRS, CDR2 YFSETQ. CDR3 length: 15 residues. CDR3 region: CASSLMERGIYGYTF. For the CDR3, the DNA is TGCGCCAGCAGCTTGATGGAAAGGGGGATCTATGGCTACACCTTC.

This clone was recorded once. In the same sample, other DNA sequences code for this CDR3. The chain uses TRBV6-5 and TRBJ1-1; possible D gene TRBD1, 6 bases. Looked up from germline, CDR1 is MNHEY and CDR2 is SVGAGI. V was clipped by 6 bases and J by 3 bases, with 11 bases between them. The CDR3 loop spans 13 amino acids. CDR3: CASSPDRDTEAFF. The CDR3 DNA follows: TGTGCCAGCAGCCCGGACAGAGACACTGAAGCTTTCTTT.

The CDR3 is CASSQDIQRGVSYNEQFF. The CDR3 DNA is TGTGCCAGCAGCCAAGACATCCAGCGGGGGGTATCCTACAATGAGCAGTTCTTC. The V gene is TRBV3-1 (or the pseudogene TRBV3-2), the J gene TRBJ2-1, with 9 bases fitting TRBD2. V lost 0 bases to trimming and J lost 1 base; unmatched junction nucleotides: 7. Germline lookup yields CDR1 LGHDT and CDR2 YNNKEL (reference sequence). This CDR3 has 18 amino acids.

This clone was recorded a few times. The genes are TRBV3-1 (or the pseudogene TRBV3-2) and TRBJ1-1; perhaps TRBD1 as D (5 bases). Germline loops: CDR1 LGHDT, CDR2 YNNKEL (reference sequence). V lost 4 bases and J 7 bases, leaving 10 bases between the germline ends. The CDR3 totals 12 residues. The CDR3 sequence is CASSRGDREAFF. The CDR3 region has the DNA TGTGCCAGCAGCCGCGGGGACCGTGAAGCTTTCTTT.

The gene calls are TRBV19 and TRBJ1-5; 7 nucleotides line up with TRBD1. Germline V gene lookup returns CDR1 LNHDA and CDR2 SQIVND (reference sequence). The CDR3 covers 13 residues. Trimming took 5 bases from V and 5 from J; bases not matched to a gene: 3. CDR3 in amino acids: CASSYRGDQPQHF. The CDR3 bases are TGTGCCAGTAGTTACAGGGGCGATCAGCCCCAGCATTTT.

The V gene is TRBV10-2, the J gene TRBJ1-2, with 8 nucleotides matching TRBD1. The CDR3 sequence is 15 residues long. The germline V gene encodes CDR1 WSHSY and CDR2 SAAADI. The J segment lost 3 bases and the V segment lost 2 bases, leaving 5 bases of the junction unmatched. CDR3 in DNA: TGCGCCAGCAGTGAGGGTCAGGGGGCTTACTATGGCTACACCTTC. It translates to CASSEGQGAYYGYTF.

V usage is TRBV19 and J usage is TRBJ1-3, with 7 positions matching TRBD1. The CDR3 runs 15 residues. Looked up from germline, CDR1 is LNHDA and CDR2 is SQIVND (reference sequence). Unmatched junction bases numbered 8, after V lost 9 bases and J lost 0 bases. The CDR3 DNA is TGTGCCAGCCACCGGGACAGCTTCTCTGGAAACACCATATATTTT. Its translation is CASHRDSFSGNTIYF. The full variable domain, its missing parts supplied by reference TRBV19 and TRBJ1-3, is DGGITQSPKYLFRKEGQNVTLSCEQNLNHDAMYWYRQDPGQGLRLIYYSQIVNDFQKGDIAEGYSVSREKKESFPLTVTSAQKNPTAFYLCASHRDSFSGNTIYFGEGSWLTVV.

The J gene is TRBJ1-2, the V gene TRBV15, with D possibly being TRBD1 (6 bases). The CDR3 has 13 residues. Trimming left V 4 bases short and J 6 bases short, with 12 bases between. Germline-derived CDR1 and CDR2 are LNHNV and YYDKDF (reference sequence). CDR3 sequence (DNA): TGTGCCACCAGCACAGGGGCTACGCATGGCTACACCTTC. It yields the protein CATSTGATHGYTF.

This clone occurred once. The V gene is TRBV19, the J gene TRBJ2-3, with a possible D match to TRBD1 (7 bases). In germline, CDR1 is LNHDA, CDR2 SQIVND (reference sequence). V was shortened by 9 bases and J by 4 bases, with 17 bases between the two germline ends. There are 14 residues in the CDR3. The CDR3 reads CASNYGRGADTQYF. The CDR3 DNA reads TGTGCCAGCAACTACGGCAGGGGGGCAGATACGCAGTATTTT.

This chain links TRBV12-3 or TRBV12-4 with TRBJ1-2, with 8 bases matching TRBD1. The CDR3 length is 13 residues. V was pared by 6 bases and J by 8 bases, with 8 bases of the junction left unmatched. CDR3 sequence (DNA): TGTGCCAGCAGGCGTACAGGGGGTGAAGGCTACACCTTC. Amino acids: CASRRTGGEGYTF.

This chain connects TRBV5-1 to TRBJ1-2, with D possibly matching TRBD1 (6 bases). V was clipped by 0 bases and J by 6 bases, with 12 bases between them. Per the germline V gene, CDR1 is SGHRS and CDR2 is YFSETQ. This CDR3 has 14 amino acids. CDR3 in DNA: TGCGCCAGCAGCTTGGGTCCAGGGGCAGATGGCTACACCTTC. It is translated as CASSLGPGADGYTF.

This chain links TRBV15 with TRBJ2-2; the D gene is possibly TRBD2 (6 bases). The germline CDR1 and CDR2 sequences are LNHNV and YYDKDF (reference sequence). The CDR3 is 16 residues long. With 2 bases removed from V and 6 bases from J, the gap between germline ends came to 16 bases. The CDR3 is CATSRFAASSAGELFF. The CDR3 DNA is TGTGCCACCAGCAGATTTGCGGCCTCTAGCGCCGGGGAGCTGTTTTTT.

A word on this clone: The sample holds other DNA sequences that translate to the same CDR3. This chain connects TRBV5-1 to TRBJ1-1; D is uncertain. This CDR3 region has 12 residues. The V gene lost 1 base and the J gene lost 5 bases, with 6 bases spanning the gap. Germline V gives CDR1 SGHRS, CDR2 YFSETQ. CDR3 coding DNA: TGCGCCAGCAGCTTGACGGGAACTGAAGCTTTCTTT. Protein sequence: CASSLTGTEAFF.

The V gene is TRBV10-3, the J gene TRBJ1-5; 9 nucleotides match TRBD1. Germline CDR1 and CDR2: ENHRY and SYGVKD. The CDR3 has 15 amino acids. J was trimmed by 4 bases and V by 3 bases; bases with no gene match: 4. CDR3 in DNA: TGTGCCATCAGTGAAGCGACAGGGGGGAATCAGCCCCAGCATTTT. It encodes CAISEATGGNQPQHF.

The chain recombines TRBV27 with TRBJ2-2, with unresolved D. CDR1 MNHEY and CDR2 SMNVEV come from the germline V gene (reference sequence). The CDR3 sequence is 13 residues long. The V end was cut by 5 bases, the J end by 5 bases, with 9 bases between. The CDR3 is CASSAVLTGELFF. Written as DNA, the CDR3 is TGTGCCAGCAGTGCGGTACTTACCGGGGAGCTGTTTTTT.

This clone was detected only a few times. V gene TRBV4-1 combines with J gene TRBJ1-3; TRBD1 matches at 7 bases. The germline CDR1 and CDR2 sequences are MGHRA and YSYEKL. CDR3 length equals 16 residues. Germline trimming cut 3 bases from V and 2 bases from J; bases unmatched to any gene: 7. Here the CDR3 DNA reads TGCGCCAGCAGCCAGTACCGGGACAGCCCTGGAAACACCATATATTTT. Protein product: CASSQYRDSPGNTIYF.

CDR3 sequence (DNA): TGTGCCAGCAGTTACAGCGGGGGCGGTAATTCACCCCTCCACTTT. This encodes CASSYSGGGNSPLHF. The J gene is TRBJ1-6, the V gene TRBV6-6, with D possibly TRBD1 on 6 matching bases. Germline CDR1 reads MNHNY; CDR2 reads SVGAGI (reference sequence). Deletions cut 2 bases from V and 6 bases from J, with 11 bases between. The CDR3 is 15 amino acids.

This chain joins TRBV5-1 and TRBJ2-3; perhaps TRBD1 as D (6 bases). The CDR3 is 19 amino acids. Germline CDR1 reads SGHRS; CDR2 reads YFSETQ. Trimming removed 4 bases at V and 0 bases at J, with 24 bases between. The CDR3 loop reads CASSPRNTGQHLSTDTQYF. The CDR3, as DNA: TGCGCCAGCAGCCCCCGAAACACGGGACAACACTTGAGCACAGATACGCAGTATTTT.

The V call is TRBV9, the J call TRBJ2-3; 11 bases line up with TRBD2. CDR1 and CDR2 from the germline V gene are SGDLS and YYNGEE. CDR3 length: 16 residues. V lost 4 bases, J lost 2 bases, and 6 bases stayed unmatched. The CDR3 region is CASSPLAGGLTDTQYF. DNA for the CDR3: TGTGCCAGCAGCCCTCTAGCGGGGGGCCTCACAGATACGCAGTATTTT.

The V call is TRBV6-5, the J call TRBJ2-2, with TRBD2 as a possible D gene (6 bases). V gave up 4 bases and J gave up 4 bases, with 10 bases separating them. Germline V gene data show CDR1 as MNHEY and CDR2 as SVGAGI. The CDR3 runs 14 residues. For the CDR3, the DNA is TGTGCCAGCAGTTCCCACGGGGGCACCGGGGAGCTGTTTTTT. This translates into CASSSHGGTGELFF.

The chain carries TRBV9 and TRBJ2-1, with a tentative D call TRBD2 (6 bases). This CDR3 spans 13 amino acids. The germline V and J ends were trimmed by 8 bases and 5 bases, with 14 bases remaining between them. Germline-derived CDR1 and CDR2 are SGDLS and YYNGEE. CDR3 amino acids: CASCPGGNNEQFF. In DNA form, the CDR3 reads TGTGCCAGTTGCCCCGGGGGAAACAATGAGCAGTTCTTC.

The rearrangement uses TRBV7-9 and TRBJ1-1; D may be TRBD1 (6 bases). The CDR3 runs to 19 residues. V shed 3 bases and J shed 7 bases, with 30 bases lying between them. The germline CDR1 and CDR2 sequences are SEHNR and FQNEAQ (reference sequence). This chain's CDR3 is CASSFPVASVRGVYNEAFF. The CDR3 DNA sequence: TGTGCCAGCAGCTTTCCCGTTGCTTCGGTCAGGGGAGTGTATAATGAAGCTTTCTTT.

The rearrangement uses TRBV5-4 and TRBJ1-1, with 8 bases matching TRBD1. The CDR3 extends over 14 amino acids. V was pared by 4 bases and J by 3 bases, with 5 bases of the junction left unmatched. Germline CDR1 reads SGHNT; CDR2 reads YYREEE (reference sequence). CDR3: CASSGGQGHTEAFF. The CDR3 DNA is TGTGCCAGCAGCGGTGGACAGGGCCACACTGAAGCTTTCTTT.

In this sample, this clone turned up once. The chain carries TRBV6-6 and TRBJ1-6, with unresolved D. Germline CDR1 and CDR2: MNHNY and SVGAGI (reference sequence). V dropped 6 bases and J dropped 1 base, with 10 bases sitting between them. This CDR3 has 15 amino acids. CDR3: CASRPRGSYNSPLHF. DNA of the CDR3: TGTGCCAGCAGGCCACGGGGTTCCTATAATTCACCCCTCCACTTT.

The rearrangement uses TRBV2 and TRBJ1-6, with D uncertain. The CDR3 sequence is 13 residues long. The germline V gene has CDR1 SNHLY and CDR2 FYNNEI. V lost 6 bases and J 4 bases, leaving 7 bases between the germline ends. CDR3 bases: TGTGCCAGCAGGGGCGAGTATAATTCACCCCTCCACTTT. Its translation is CASRGEYNSPLHF.

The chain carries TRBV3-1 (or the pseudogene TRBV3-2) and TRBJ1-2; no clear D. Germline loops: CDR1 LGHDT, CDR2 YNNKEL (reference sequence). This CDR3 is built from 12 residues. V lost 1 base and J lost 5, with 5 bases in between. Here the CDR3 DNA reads TGTGCCAGCAGCCAAGCGGAGTATGGCTACACCTTC. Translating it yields CASSQAEYGYTF.